This entry lists 8 T cell receptor beta chains sequenced from one sample in a study of T cell changes during pregnancy in multiple sclerosis (dated by TCRdb to about 2019). Library construction relied on the immunoSEQ multiplex PCR assay. Sourced from immuneACCESS, this table was stored by TCRdb with only in-frame sequences that have V and J called. A share of the clones is absent; for the studies checked, an unresolved V gene accounts for under half, and the remainder has no known explanation. Counted in this sample were some 64,000 clones; about 87% of them appeared once. The ten largest clonotypes hold roughly 0.82% of the sample. Sample: peripheral blood, taken in the first trimester of pregnancy. The receptors were gathered from a female donor in good health, enrolled as a control in a pregnancy study.

This rearrangement joins TRBV15 to TRBJ1-5, with 9 nucleotides matching TRBD1. V gave up 4 bases and J gave up 6 bases; unmatched junction bases: 7. The germline V gene encodes CDR1 LNHNV and CDR2 YYDKDF (reference sequence). This CDR3 has 15 residues. CDR3 sequence reads: CATSNPGQGGQPQHF. In DNA, the CDR3 is TGTGCCACCAGCAACCCGGGACAGGGAGGTCAGCCCCAGCATTTT.

V is TRBV4-3 and J is TRBJ2-3; 11 bases are shared with TRBD2. This CDR3 is built from 17 residues. Germline loops: CDR1 LGHNA, CDR2 YSLEER. The junction had 4 bases not matched to a gene; V was cut back by 1 base and J by 1 base. CDR3 sequence (DNA): TGCGCCAGCAGCCAAGGGGAGACTAGCGGGGGCACAGATACGCAGTATTTT. Translation: CASSQGETSGGTDTQYF.

This chain links TRBV7-2 with TRBJ1-1, with 11 bases matching TRBD1. After removal of 4 bases from V and 0 bases from J, the junction contained 1 base not matched to a gene. CDR3 length: 15 amino acids. Germline values: CDR1 SGHTA, CDR2 FQGNSA. The CDR3 loop reads CASSWGQGVNTEAFF. The CDR3 DNA reads as TGTGCCAGCAGCTGGGGACAGGGGGTGAACACTGAAGCTTTCTTT.

The chain carries TRBV19 and TRBJ2-3, with a possible D match to TRBD2 (5 bases). Deletions cut 6 bases from V and 2 bases from J, with 15 bases between. CDR3 length: 15 amino acids. The germline V gene encodes CDR1 LNHDA and CDR2 SQIVND (reference sequence). Written as DNA, the CDR3 is TGTGCCAGTAGATCAGACTCGGACTTCACAGATACGCAGTATTTT. It is translated as CASRSDSDFTDTQYF.

In its sample, this clone was seen once. The gene calls are TRBV18 and TRBJ2-7, with 10 bases identical to TRBD1. The CDR3 spans 15 residues. V shed 3 bases, J shed 2 bases, and the junction held 4 bases outside the gene matches. Germline-derived CDR1 and CDR2 are KGHSH and LQKENI. The CDR3 reads CASSPGQGQTYEQYF. The CDR3 DNA sequence: TGTGCCAGCTCACCGGGACAGGGGCAGACCTACGAGCAGTACTTC.

The V and J genes are TRBV5-1 and TRBJ1-3; D uncertain. V lost 7 bases, J lost 2 bases, and 13 bases lay in between. The germline V gene encodes CDR1 SGHRS and CDR2 YFSETQ. The CDR3 contains 14 residues. CDR3 in DNA: TGCGCCAGCGGACGGGAGAGCCCTGGAAACACCATATATTTT. It specifies CASGRESPGNTIYF.

CDR3 amino acids: CASSLAVRQAPEAFF. DNA for the CDR3: TGTGCCAGCAGCTTAGCGGTACGTCAGGCGCCTGAAGCTTTCTTT. V is TRBV7-9 and J is TRBJ1-1; D uncertain. Germline V gene sequence: CDR1 SEHNR, CDR2 FQNEAQ (reference sequence). There are 15 residues in the CDR3. V lost 0 bases and J lost 6, with 14 bases in between. Full variable domain (missing parts from reference TRBV7-9 and TRBJ1-1): DTGVSQNPRHKITKRGQNVTFRCDPISEHNRLYWYRQTLGQGPEFLTYFQNEAQLEKSRLLSDRFSAERPKGSFSTLEIQRTEQGDSAMYLCASSLAVRQAPEAFFGQGTRLTVV.

J is TRBJ1-1 and V is TRBV7-2, with D perhaps TRBD1 (6 bases). CDR3 length: 15 residues. V was clipped by 5 bases and J by 2 bases, with 15 bases between them. Germline-derived CDR1 and CDR2 are SGHTA and FQGNSA. DNA for the CDR3: TGTGCCAGCAGCGGGCGACAGGTTAGAAACACTGAAGCTTTCTTT. Its translation is CASSGRQVRNTEAFF.